This is a list of T cell receptor beta chains from one sample in a study of blood T cell repertoires in COVID-19. The table came from immunoSEQ multiplex PCR; TCRdb's copy has only in-frame clones and leaves some out. The data hold 280,000 or so clones, with 85% observed a single time. What was sequenced was peripheral blood. The receptors originated from a human donor in a cohort sampled during active COVID-19. Each CDR3 is given with its conserved first and last residue. Each record gives: clone size, D gene, V gene, J gene, CDR3 DNA, CDR3 protein. D genes are given only for firm matches. A clone size is listed for some rows: how often the clone was seen (once, few, many), or a class if it is expanded.

size: once
D: -
V: TRBV9
J: TRBJ1-6
DNA: TGTGCCAGCAGCCCTTTCCCCCGAACCGGGTCACCCCTCCACTTT
CDR3: CASSPFPRTGSPLHF

size: -
D: -
V: TRBV19
J: TRBJ1-5
DNA: TGTGCCAGTAGTATGAGGACAATCCAGCCCCAGCATTTT
CDR3: CASSMRTIQPQHF

size: -
D: -
V: TRBV5-5
J: TRBJ2-1
DNA: TGTGCCAGTCATTATCCGGGATTTGGCTCCTACAATGAGCAGTTCTTC
CDR3: CASHYPGFGSYNEQFF

size: -
D: TRBD1
V: TRBV5-6
J: TRBJ1-2
DNA: TGTGCCAGCAGCTTGGGGAGGACAGGGGTTCTCTATGGCTACACCTTC
CDR3: CASSLGRTGVLYGYTF

size: once
D: -
V: TRBV7-2
J: TRBJ2-3
DNA: TGTGCCAGCAGCCCTCCCTCCCCAGCAGATACGCAGTATTTT
CDR3: CASSPPSPADTQYF

size: -
D: -
V: TRBV19
J: TRBJ2-1
DNA: TGTGCCAGTAGTAGCGGGACCCTCTGGGGCAATGAGCAGTTCTTC
CDR3: CASSSGTLWGNEQFF

size: -
D: -
V: TRBV19
J: TRBJ2-2
DNA: TGTGCCAGTAGTATGGTAGTTACCGGGGAGCTGTTTTTT
CDR3: CASSMVVTGELFF

size: few
D: -
V: TRBV27
J: TRBJ1-1
DNA: TGTGCCAGCAGCAGCAGGGTAATTGGCGGAACTGAAGCTTTCTTT
CDR3: CASSSRVIGGTEAFF

size: -
D: -
V: TRBV4-3
J: TRBJ1-1
DNA: TGCGCCAGCAGCCAGATGGACAGCATGAACACTGAAGCTTTCTTT
CDR3: CASSQMDSMNTEAFF

size: few
D: -
V: TRBV16
J: TRBJ1-5
DNA: TGTGCCAGCAGCCAATCTCGGGTTCAGCCCCAGCATTTT
CDR3: CASSQSRVQPQHF

size: -
D: -
V: TRBV6-5
J: TRBJ1-2
DNA: TGTGCCAGCAGACTAGGCAACCCGCGAGATGGCTACACCTTC
CDR3: CASRLGNPRDGYTF

size: -
D: TRBD2
V: TRBV2
J: TRBJ2-3
DNA: TGTGCCAGCAGTGAGTTGGCCAGCGGGAGGTGGGGGGAGGATACGCAGTATTTT
CDR3: CASSELASGRWGEDTQYF

size: -
D: -
V: TRBV3-1/TRBV3-2
J: TRBJ1-5
DNA: TGTGCCAGCAGCCAAACAGGGAAGGACAATCAGCCCCAGCATTTT
CDR3: CASSQTGKDNQPQHF

size: -
D: -
V: TRBV27
J: TRBJ1-2
DNA: TGTGCCAGCAGTTTTAACGGCTATGGCTACACCTTC
CDR3: CASSFNGYGYTF

size: once
D: TRBD1
V: TRBV29-1
J: TRBJ2-5
DNA: TGCAGCGTTCTAGGACAGGGGGGAGAGACCCAGTACTTC
CDR3: CSVLGQGGETQYF

size: -
D: TRBD1
V: TRBV12-3/TRBV12-4
J: TRBJ1-5
DNA: TGTGCCAGCAGGACAGGGGGGCAGCCCCAGCATTTT
CDR3: CASRTGGQPQHF

size: -
D: TRBD2
V: TRBV10-3
J: TRBJ2-7
DNA: TGTGCCATCAGTGGCGGGACTAGCAAAGAGCAGTACTTC
CDR3: CAISGGTSKEQYF

size: -
D: -
V: TRBV2
J: TRBJ2-3
DNA: TGTGCCGCGCGGGGCACAGATACGCAGTATTTT
CDR3: CAARGTDTQYF

size: -
D: -
V: TRBV12-5
J: TRBJ2-4
DNA: TGTGCTAGTGGTTTGGGGGGGGTGGCCAAAAACATTCAGTACTTC
CDR3: CASGLGGVAKNIQYF

size: -
D: TRBD1
V: TRBV6-5
J: TRBJ1-1
DNA: TGTGCCAGTGCGCCAGGGGGAAGTGGTCACACTGAAGCTTTCTTT
CDR3: CASAPGGSGHTEAFF

size: -
D: TRBD2
V: TRBV3-1/TRBV3-2
J: TRBJ2-7
DNA: TGTGCCAGCAGCCAAGCTCCCGGGACTACCTCCTACGAGCAGTACTTC
CDR3: CASSQAPGTTSYEQYF

size: -
D: TRBD2
V: TRBV5-6
J: TRBJ2-1
DNA: TGTGCCAGCAGCTTGGTAGCGGGAGGGTACAATGAGCAGTTCTTC
CDR3: CASSLVAGGYNEQFF

size: -
D: TRBD2
V: TRBV7-8
J: TRBJ2-7
DNA: TGTGCCAGCAGCTCTAGGACTGCGGGGGCCTACGAGCAGTACTTC
CDR3: CASSSRTAGAYEQYF

size: -
D: -
V: TRBV29-1
J: TRBJ2-3
DNA: TGCAGCGTTGCGGTAGCTACAGATACGCAGTATTTT
CDR3: CSVAVATDTQYF

size: -
D: -
V: TRBV18
J: TRBJ1-5
DNA: TGTGCCAGCTCACCGAACTCACCTGGGCAGGGACAGCCCCAGCATTTT
CDR3: CASSPNSPGQGQPQHF

size: -
D: TRBD2
V: TRBV5-1
J: TRBJ2-7
DNA: TGCGCCAGCAAGAGCGGGAGCGGTTTCTACGAGCAGTACTTC
CDR3: CASKSGSGFYEQYF

size: -
D: TRBD2
V: TRBV30
J: TRBJ2-5
DNA: TGTGCCTGGAGTGGGACTAGCGGGAGGTGGCAGTACTTC
CDR3: CAWSGTSGRWQYF

size: -
D: -
V: TRBV9
J: TRBJ2-1
DNA: TGTGCCAGCAGCGTAGGAAGCGGTCACAATGAGCAGTTCTTC
CDR3: CASSVGSGHNEQFF

size: -
D: TRBD2
V: TRBV7-9
J: TRBJ2-3
DNA: TGTGCCAGCAGCTTAAGCCGACTAGCGGGAGGGAGCACAGATACGCAGTATTTT
CDR3: CASSLSRLAGGSTDTQYF

size: -
D: -
V: TRBV19
J: TRBJ1-5
DNA: TGTGCCAGTAGTTCCGGGAACAGGGTGTATCAGCCCCAGCATTTT
CDR3: CASSSGNRVYQPQHF

size: -
D: -
V: TRBV18
J: TRBJ2-3
DNA: TGTGCCAGCTCACCCCTCCAGGGTACTAGCACAGATACGCAGTATTTT
CDR3: CASSPLQGTSTDTQYF

size: -
D: -
V: TRBV6-5
J: TRBJ1-1
DNA: TGTGCCAGCGGACGGGAGAGCAACACTGAAGCTTTCTTT
CDR3: CASGRESNTEAFF

size: -
D: TRBD2
V: TRBV3-1/TRBV3-2
J: TRBJ2-5
DNA: TGTGCCAGCAGCCCGCGTAGCGGGGGGGCCAAGACCCAGTACTTC
CDR3: CASSPRSGGAKTQYF

size: few
D: TRBD1
V: TRBV7-2
J: TRBJ2-1
DNA: TGTGCCAGCAGCTTGGTCGGGACAGGGACCTACAATGAGCAGTTCTTC
CDR3: CASSLVGTGTYNEQFF

size: -
D: -
V: TRBV30
J: TRBJ1-5
DNA: TGTGCCTGGAGTGTAGGTCGGGATCAGCCCCAGCATTTT
CDR3: CAWSVGRDQPQHF

size: -
D: -
V: TRBV12-5
J: TRBJ1-4
DNA: TGTGCTAGTGGTTTGCGGCCTGCGGCAACTAATGAAAAACTGTTTTTT
CDR3: CASGLRPAATNEKLFF

size: -
D: -
V: TRBV10-3
J: TRBJ2-3
DNA: TGTGCCATCAGTGAGTCCGGTGTCACAGATACGCAGTATTTT
CDR3: CAISESGVTDTQYF

size: once
D: TRBD2
V: TRBV5-5
J: TRBJ2-1
DNA: TGTGCCAGCAGCCGACTAGCGGGAGGTAATGAGCAGTTCTTC
CDR3: CASSRLAGGNEQFF

size: -
D: -
V: TRBV11-2
J: TRBJ1-1
DNA: TGTGCCAGCAGCTCGGACAGTGAAGCTTTCTTT
CDR3: CASSSDSEAFF

size: -
D: -
V: TRBV6-2/TRBV6-3
J: TRBJ1-6
DNA: TGTGCCAGCAGCTATCGAGGGATGCCGGGGTCACGTAATTCACCCCTCCACTTT
CDR3: CASSYRGMPGSRNSPLHF

size: -
D: -
V: TRBV11-2
J: TRBJ2-5
DNA: TGTGCCAGCAGCTTATCGACAGAGGAGACCCAGTACTTC
CDR3: CASSLSTEETQYF

size: -
D: -
V: TRBV6-5
J: TRBJ1-5
DNA: TGTGCCAGCAGTCCAAACAATCAGCCCCAGCATTTT
CDR3: CASSPNNQPQHF

size: -
D: TRBD1
V: TRBV28
J: TRBJ2-5
DNA: TGTGCCAGCAGTACAGGGGGCGGGGCGACCCAGTACTTC
CDR3: CASSTGGGATQYF

size: -
D: TRBD1
V: TRBV4-1
J: TRBJ2-5
DNA: TGCGCCAGCAGGCTCTCTACAGGGGTTCCGACCCAGTACTTC
CDR3: CASRLSTGVPTQYF

size: -
D: TRBD2
V: TRBV27
J: TRBJ2-3
DNA: TGTGCCAGCAGGAGCGGGAGGCCAGCTTCTGGCACAGATACGCAGTATTTT
CDR3: CASRSGRPASGTDTQYF

size: -
D: -
V: TRBV28
J: TRBJ2-5
DNA: TGTGCCAGCAGTTTGCATGGGGCACAGGGCCAAGAGACCCAGTACTTC
CDR3: CASSLHGAQGQETQYF

size: -
D: -
V: TRBV10-1
J: TRBJ2-6
DNA: TGCGCCAATTGTGGGAGCTCGGACTCTGGGGCCAACGTCCTGACTTTC
CDR3: CANCGSSDSGANVLTF

size: -
D: TRBD2
V: TRBV10-3
J: TRBJ2-1
DNA: TGTGCCATCAGTGATCCGGGACGTTCTAGCGGGACCTACAATGAGCAGTTCTTC
CDR3: CAISDPGRSSGTYNEQFF

size: -
D: -
V: TRBV7-2
J: TRBJ1-2
DNA: TGTGCCAGCAGCTTAAGCGGGGGCCTGAACTATGGCTACACCTTC
CDR3: CASSLSGGLNYGYTF

size: -
D: -
V: TRBV4-1
J: TRBJ1-4
DNA: TGCGCCAGCAGCCAAGATGGAACAGTTAATGAAAAACTGTTTTTT
CDR3: CASSQDGTVNEKLFF

size: once
D: -
V: TRBV28
J: TRBJ2-5
DNA: TGTGCCAGCAGTAAGGGGCCGTACCAAGAGACCCAGTACTTC
CDR3: CASSKGPYQETQYF

size: -
D: -
V: TRBV19
J: TRBJ1-4
DNA: TGTGCCAGTAGTCAGACAGGCCAATATGAAAAACTGTTTTTT
CDR3: CASSQTGQYEKLFF